The 30 T cell receptor beta chains in this list originate from one sample, sequenced in a study of monozygotic twins with inflammatory bowel disease. TCRdb re-called the 5' RACE reads and catalogs CDR3 proteins one per entry, DNA excluded. This listing includes more than 75,000 distinct CDR3 sequences. Sequencing was carried out using blood. The receptors derive from a human donor with ulcerative colitis or Crohn's disease, or a healthy co-twin of an affected twin (not recorded which).

The V gene is TRBV5-1, the J gene TRBJ1-1. The CDR3 loop spans 13 amino acids. Germline CDR1 and CDR2: SGHRS and YFSETQ. The CDR3 sequence is CASSSDGGTEAFF.

This rearrangement joins TRBV5-6 to TRBJ1-4; TCRdb proposes TRBD1, but this gene call is untestable without DNA. CDR1 is SGHDT, CDR2 YYEEEE, per germline. This CDR3 is built from 15 residues. CDR3 loop: CASSSIGDRDEKLFF.

The gene calls are TRBV7-9 and TRBJ1-2; absent DNA, TCRdb's TRBD1 call cannot be checked. Per germline, CDR1 SEHNR and CDR2 FQNEAQ (reference sequence). The CDR3 is 16 residues long. The CDR3 loop is CASSPDAGGQNYGYTF.

The gene calls are TRBV6-1 and TRBJ2-6; the TCRdb call, TRBD2, lacks DNA for checking. The CDR3 spans 19 residues. Germline V CDR1 and CDR2: MNHNS, SASEGT. The CDR3: CASRARDWEGTSGANVLTF.

This chain links TRBV20-1 with TRBJ1-5. There are 15 residues in the CDR3. Germline values: CDR1 DFQATT, CDR2 SNEGSKA (reference sequence). The CDR3 region is CSASRGINSNQPQHF.

The chain recombines TRBV7-2 with TRBJ1-1. CDR1 SGHTA and CDR2 FQGNSA come from the germline V gene. The CDR3 sequence is 12 residues long. CDR3 amino acids: CASSLYGTEAFF.

This chain joins TRBV18 and TRBJ1-1. Germline lookup yields CDR1 KGHSH and CDR2 LQKENI. The CDR3 covers 15 residues. CDR3 loop: CASSPSVGRNTEAFF.

The chain links TRBV20-1 to TRBJ1-5; TCRdb proposes TRBD1, but this gene call is untestable without DNA. The CDR3 extends over 16 amino acids. Germline V gives CDR1 DFQATT, CDR2 SNEGSKA (reference sequence). The CDR3 sequence is CSARDFPGQENQPQHF.

The chain uses TRBV9 and TRBJ2-1; the D call of TRBD2 rests on TCRdb alone, since no DNA is present to check it. This CDR3 comprises 19 residues. Germline CDR1 and CDR2: SGDLS and YYNGEE. CDR3 in amino acids: CASSVVGGGAILSYNEQFF.

The chain links TRBV7-2 to TRBJ2-1; the TRBD2 assignment by TCRdb is unverifiable without DNA. The CDR3 is made up of 15 amino acids. The V gene's germline CDR1 is SGHTA and CDR2 FQGNSA. This CDR3 reads CASSLEILSSHEQFF. Based on the CDR3 plus reference TRBV7-2 and TRBJ2-1, the full variable domain is GAGVSQSPSNKVTEKGKDVELRCDPISGHTALYWYRQSLGQGLEFLIYFQGNSAPDKSGLPSDRFSAERTGGSVSTLTIQRTQQEDSAVYLCASSLEILSSHEQFFGPGTRLTVL.

The rearrangement uses TRBV7-9 and TRBJ2-4. Germline V gene lookup returns CDR1 SEHNR and CDR2 FQNEAQ (reference sequence). The CDR3 covers 13 residues. This chain's CDR3 is CASSPISENIQYF.

The V call is TRBV27, the J call TRBJ1-1; there is no DNA to check the TCRdb D call of TRBD1. Germline CDR1 is MNHEY and CDR2 is SMNVEV (reference sequence). The CDR3 has 15 amino acids. CDR3 amino acids: CASSPASGAHGEAFF.

J is TRBJ1-1 and V is TRBV6-2 or TRBV6-3; TCRdb outputs TRBD1, but without DNA this stays unchecked. This CDR3 has 20 amino acids. CDR1 and CDR2 (germline): MNHEY, SVGEGT. CDR3 sequence reads: CASSYRWDYQGDSMNTEAFF.

This chain connects TRBV10-3 to TRBJ1-6; TCRdb designates TRBD1, a call that cannot be tested without DNA. This CDR3 is built from 14 residues. The germline gives CDR1 ENHRY, CDR2 SYGVKD. The CDR3 sequence: CAISEVGKGSPLHF.

The CDR3 loop reads CASSSELGGIYGYTF. The chain joins TRBV4-2 to TRBJ1-2; TCRdb outputs TRBD1, but without DNA this stays unchecked. Germline-derived CDR1 and CDR2 are LGHNA and YNFKEQ. The CDR3 has 15 residues.

J is TRBJ2-3 and V is TRBV12-3 or TRBV12-4; no DNA is available, so the TRBD1 call from TCRdb remains unchecked. The CDR3 contains 15 residues. The CDR3 sequence: CASSSRTVTADTQYF.

The CDR3 is CASSLAGEYNEQFF. This rearrangement joins TRBV7-8 to TRBJ2-1. The CDR3 length is 14 residues. Per germline, CDR1 SGHVS and CDR2 FQNEAQ.

The rearrangement uses TRBV9 and TRBJ2-7; the TCRdb call, TRBD2, lacks DNA for checking. CDR1 SGDLS and CDR2 YYNGEE come from the germline V gene. The CDR3 is made up of 14 amino acids. The CDR3: CASSTRGGAWEQYF. Full variable domain (missing parts from reference TRBV9 and TRBJ2-7): DSGVTQTPKHLITATGQRVTLRCSPRSGDLSVYWYQQSLDQGLQFLIQYYNGEERAKGNILERFSAQQFPDLHSELNLSSLELGDSALYFCASSTRGGAWEQYFGPGTRLTVT.

The V and J genes are TRBV24-1 and TRBJ2-4; TCRdb reports TRBD2, a call that lacks DNA to check it against. Looked up from germline, CDR1 is KGHDR and CDR2 is SFDVKD. CDR3 length equals 14 residues. The chain's CDR3 is CATSGAGLGNIQYF.

The chain combines TRBV27 with TRBJ2-1; TCRdb picks TRBD1, but there is no DNA to check that call. The germline CDR1 and CDR2 sequences are MNHEY and SMNVEV (reference sequence). CDR3 length: 12 residues. CDR3 sequence reads: CASGRPSSEQFF.

The chain uses TRBV12-3 or TRBV12-4 and TRBJ2-3; TCRdb indicates TRBD1, and absent DNA this call remains unverified. This CDR3 contains 14 residues. CDR3 amino acids: CASWPGGITDTQYF.

V usage is TRBV7-9 and J usage is TRBJ2-7. Germline lookup yields CDR1 SEHNR and CDR2 FQNEAQ (reference sequence). The CDR3 length is 16 residues. CDR3 protein: CASSLTVMGFSYEQYF.

The V gene is TRBV12-3 or TRBV12-4, the J gene TRBJ2-1; checking the TCRdb D call of TRBD1 is not possible without DNA. The CDR3 contains 14 residues. The CDR3 sequence: CASRPMTANNEQFF.

The chain couples TRBV10-3 to TRBJ1-5. Germline V gene sequence: CDR1 ENHRY, CDR2 SYGVKD. CDR3 size: 14 residues. Here the CDR3 reads CAISEGEGNQPQHF.

The chain couples TRBV6-1 to TRBJ1-2. The germline V gene encodes CDR1 MNHNS and CDR2 SASEGT. This CDR3 is 13 amino acids long. CDR3 region: CASSERTLSGYTF.

The V and J genes are TRBV6-6 and TRBJ1-2; TCRdb's D gene call, TRBD1, goes unchecked for lack of DNA. Germline loops: CDR1 MNHNY, CDR2 SVGAGI (reference sequence). CDR3 size: 14 residues. The CDR3 sequence is CASSSQGGTDGYTF.

The chain carries TRBV5-1 and TRBJ2-7; TCRdb's D call, TRBD1, is unchecked because there is no DNA. Germline CDR1 reads SGHRS; CDR2 reads YFSETQ. This CDR3 is 14 amino acids long. The CDR3 spells CASSPWTVSYEQYF. The whole variable domain, remainder taken from reference TRBV5-1 and TRBJ2-7, is KAGVTQTPRYLIKTRGQQVTLSCSPISGHRSVSWYQQTPGQGLQFLFEYFSETQRNKGNFPGRFSGRQFSNSRSEMNVSTLELGDSALYLCASSPWTVSYEQYFGPGTRLTVT.

V usage is TRBV11-2 and J usage is TRBJ2-3; without DNA, the TCRdb call of TRBD2 cannot be checked. The CDR3 is made up of 13 amino acids. Germline V CDR1 and CDR2: SGHAT, FQNNGV. This CDR3 is CASSTRLLDTQYF. Together with reference TRBV11-2 and TRBJ2-3, the CDR3 gives the full variable domain: EAGVAQSPRYKIIEKRQSVAFWCNPISGHATLYWYQQILGQGPKLLIQFQNNGVVDDSQLPKDRFSAERLKGVDSTLKIQPAKLEDSAVYLCASSTRLLDTQYFGPGTRLTVL.

The gene calls are TRBV5-4 and TRBJ2-2; the TRBD2 assignment by TCRdb is unverifiable without DNA. CDR3 length: 15 amino acids. Germline values: CDR1 SGHNT, CDR2 YYREEE (reference sequence). The CDR3 protein is CASSLTRASDGELFF.

The chain links TRBV28 to TRBJ2-7; the D call of TRBD1 rests on TCRdb alone, since no DNA is present to check it. The CDR3 has 14 residues. Germline CDR1 is MDHEN and CDR2 is SYDVKM. The CDR3 is CASSLAGTDYEQYF.